Here is one T cell receptor beta chain with its context. Original data processing: Amplifying reference gene primers gave estimates of nucleated cell counts. The assay was immunoSEQ multiplex PCR, and TCRdb's table has in-frame clones only and misses some. V and J calls and clone size follow that table, whereas D and trimming were derived from the DNA. The sample lists around 360,000 clones; roughly 86% were seen once. The data are from a study of blood T cell repertoires in COVID-19. Study summary: Among Cohort 3 donors, those recovered had two negative PCRs, clearance, or symptom resolution. T cells, B-cell-depleted T cells, or PBMCs supplied cDNA or gDNA.

Germline V gene lookup returns CDR1 SGDLS and CDR2 YYNGEE. V lost 2 bases and J 0 bases, leaving 12 bases between the germline ends. This CDR3 has 16 amino acids. The rearrangement joins TRBV9 to TRBJ2-1; D may be TRBD2 (6 bases). The receptor was derived from a man aged 35-49 years in a cohort exposed to, infected with or recovered from COVID-19 (not recorded which). Source material: PBMCs or T cells enriched from blood (not recorded which). The CDR3 DNA is TGTGCCAGCAGCGTTCGGGACTTTTCCTCCTACAATGAGCAGTTCTTC. Translated: CASSVRDFSSYNEQFF.